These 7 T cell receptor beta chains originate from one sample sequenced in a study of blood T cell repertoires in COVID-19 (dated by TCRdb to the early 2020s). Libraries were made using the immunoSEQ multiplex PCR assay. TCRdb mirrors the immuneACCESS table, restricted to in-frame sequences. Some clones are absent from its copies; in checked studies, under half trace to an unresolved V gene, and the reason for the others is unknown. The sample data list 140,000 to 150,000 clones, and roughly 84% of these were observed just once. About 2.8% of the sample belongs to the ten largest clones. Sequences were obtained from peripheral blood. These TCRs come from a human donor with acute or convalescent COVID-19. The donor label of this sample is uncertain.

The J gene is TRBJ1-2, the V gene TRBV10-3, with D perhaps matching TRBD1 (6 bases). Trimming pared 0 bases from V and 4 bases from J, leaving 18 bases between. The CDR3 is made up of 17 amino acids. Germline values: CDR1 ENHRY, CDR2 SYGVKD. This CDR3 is CAISESTGSRLFYGYTF. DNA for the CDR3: TGTGCCATCAGTGAGTCGACAGGCTCCCGATTATTCTATGGCTACACCTTC.

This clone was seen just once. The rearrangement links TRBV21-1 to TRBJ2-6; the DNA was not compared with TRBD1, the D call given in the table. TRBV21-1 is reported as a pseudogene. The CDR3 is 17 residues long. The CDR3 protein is CASSKTGQLSGANVLTF. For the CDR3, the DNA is TGTGCCAGCAGCAAAACGGGACAACTCTCTGGGGCCAACGTCCTGACTTTC.

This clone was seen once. CDR3 DNA: TGTGCCAGCAGCCGGACAGGGGGAAACACCATATATTTT. Its protein product is CASSRTGGNTIYF. The rearrangement links TRBV14 to TRBJ1-3; 8 bases are a match to TRBD1. After removal of 4 bases from V and 4 bases from J, the junction contained 0 bases not matched to a gene. Germline lookup yields CDR1 SGHDN and CDR2 FVKESK. The CDR3 totals 13 residues.

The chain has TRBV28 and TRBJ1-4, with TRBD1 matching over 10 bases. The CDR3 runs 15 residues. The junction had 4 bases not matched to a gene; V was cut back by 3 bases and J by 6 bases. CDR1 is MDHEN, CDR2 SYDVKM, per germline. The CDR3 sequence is CASSLVTGGYEKLFF. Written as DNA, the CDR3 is TGTGCCAGCAGTTTGGTGACAGGGGGCTATGAAAAACTGTTTTTT.

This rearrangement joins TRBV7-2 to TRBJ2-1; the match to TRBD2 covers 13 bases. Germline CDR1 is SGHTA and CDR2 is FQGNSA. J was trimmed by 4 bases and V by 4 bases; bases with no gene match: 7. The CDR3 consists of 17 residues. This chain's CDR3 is CASSSLGTSGAYNEQFF. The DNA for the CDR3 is TGTGCCAGCAGCTCCCTGGGGACTAGCGGGGCATACAATGAGCAGTTCTTC.

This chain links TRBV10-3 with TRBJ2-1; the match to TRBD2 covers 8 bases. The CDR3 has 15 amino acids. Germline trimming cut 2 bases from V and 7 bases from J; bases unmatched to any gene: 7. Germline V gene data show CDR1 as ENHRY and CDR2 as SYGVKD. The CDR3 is CAISERTGGQNEQFF. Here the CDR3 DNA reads TGTGCCATCAGTGAGAGGACGGGGGGGCAGAATGAGCAGTTCTTC.

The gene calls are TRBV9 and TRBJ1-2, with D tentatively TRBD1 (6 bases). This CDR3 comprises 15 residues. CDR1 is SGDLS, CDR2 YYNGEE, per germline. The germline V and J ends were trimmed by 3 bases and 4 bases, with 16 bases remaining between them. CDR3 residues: CASSGNPGQSYGYTF. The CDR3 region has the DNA TGTGCCAGCAGCGGCAACCCGGGACAAAGCTATGGCTACACCTTC.